A selection of T cell receptor beta chains follows, all from one sample in a study of technical replicates of blood from a handful of donors. Produced via immunoSEQ multiplex PCR; TCRdb's table is partial and in-frame only. This table holds more than 65,000 clones, approximately 96% found once. Material for sequencing was T cells isolated from PBMCs. The receptors originated from a human donor in good health. CDR3s include the opening cysteine and the closing phenylalanine or tryptophan. D genes are given only for firm matches.

cdr3_aa	cdr3_nt	j_call	v_call	d_call
CASSWGENEQFF	TGTGCCAGCAGTTGGGGGGAGAATGAGCAGTTCTTC	TRBJ2-1	TRBV27	.
CASSLVGYKAFF	TGTGCCAGCAGCTTAGTCGGTTATAAAGCTTTCTTT	TRBJ1-1	TRBV7-9	.
CASFSGGGGRDTRSEQFF	TGCGCCAGCTTTTCTGGGGGGGGCGGGAGAGACACGCGGAGTGAGCAGTTCTTC	TRBJ2-1	TRBV4-1	.
CAWTGGVVYGYTF	TGTGCCTGGACAGGGGGCGTCGTCTATGGCTACACCTTC	TRBJ1-2	TRBV30	TRBD1
CASSLLRLRHTEAFF	TGTGCCAGCAGTTTACTTAGGTTAAGACATACTGAAGCTTTCTTT	TRBJ1-1	TRBV28	.
CASSPPEGSGRGEQFF	TGTGCCAGCAGCCCCCCTGAGGGTAGCGGGAGGGGAGAGCAGTTCTTC	TRBJ2-1	TRBV11-2	TRBD2
CASRRLAQETQYF	TGTGCCAGCAGGAGACTAGCCCAAGAGACCCAGTACTTC	TRBJ2-5	TRBV6-1	TRBD2
CASSESTGTDTQYF	TGCGCCAGCAGCGAATCGACAGGTACGGATACGCAGTATTTT	TRBJ2-3	TRBV5-1	.
CASSLVSRAGGFTEAFF	TGTGCCAGCAGCTTAGTCTCGAGGGCAGGGGGTTTTACTGAAGCTTTCTTT	TRBJ1-1	TRBV7-6	TRBD1
CASSLQGLYGYTF	TGTGCCAGCAGCCTACAGGGTTTGTATGGCTACACCTTC	TRBJ1-2	TRBV7-9	.
CASSYISGPQHF	TGTGCCAGCAGTTACATCTCGGGGCCCCAGCATTTT	TRBJ1-5	TRBV6-5	.
CAWSLITGTGGDQPQHF	TGTGCCTGGAGTTTAATAACCGGGACAGGGGGGGATCAGCCCCAGCATTTT	TRBJ1-5	TRBV30	TRBD1
CASSQTPYRGFHQPQHF	TGCGCCAGCAGCCAAACGCCTTACAGGGGGTTCCATCAGCCCCAGCATTTT	TRBJ1-5	TRBV4-1	TRBD1
CASTLTGVAYNEQFF	TGTGCCAGCACCCTAACAGGGGTAGCCTACAATGAGCAGTTCTTC	TRBJ2-1	TRBV25-1	TRBD1
CASSDWRNTEAFF	TGTGCCAGCAGTGATTGGAGGAACACTGAAGCTTTCTTT	TRBJ1-1	TRBV2	.
CASSFRRRERKLFF	TGTGCCAGCAGCTTCCGGCGGAGGGAGAGAAAACTGTTTTTT	TRBJ1-4	TRBV5-6	.
CSGCGNLPPYEQFF	TGCAGCGGGTGCGGGAACCTACCGCCGTATGAGCAGTTCTTC	TRBJ2-1	TRBV29-1	.
CASSTAGQGGYNEQFF	TGTGCCAGCAGCACAGCGGGACAGGGTGGCTACAATGAGCAGTTCTTC	TRBJ2-1	TRBV28	TRBD1